This T cell receptor beta chain was found in a study of cytomegalovirus exposure and HLA in healthy donors. Trimming cost V 4 bases and J 1 base, with 11 bases left between them. Germline lookup yields CDR1 SNHLY and CDR2 FYNNEI. This CDR3 has 14 residues. The primer mix had 60 Vbeta and 13 Jbeta primers. Using immunoSEQ multiplex PCR, the repertoire was profiled, and TCRdb retains in-frame clones only, with some absent. Here the sample spans 150,000 or so clones, 60% to 80% being singletons. Sampled while nominally healthy, donors likely had unrecorded immune exposures. This chain links TRBV2 with TRBJ2-7; TRBD1 might be the D (6 bases). This receptor was obtained from a male donor in good health and CMV-seronegative. Sequenced: PBMCs. The CDR3 region is CASSGRTASYEQYF. The CDR3 DNA reads as TGTGCCAGCAGTGGTCGGACAGCATCCTACGAGCAGTACTTC.